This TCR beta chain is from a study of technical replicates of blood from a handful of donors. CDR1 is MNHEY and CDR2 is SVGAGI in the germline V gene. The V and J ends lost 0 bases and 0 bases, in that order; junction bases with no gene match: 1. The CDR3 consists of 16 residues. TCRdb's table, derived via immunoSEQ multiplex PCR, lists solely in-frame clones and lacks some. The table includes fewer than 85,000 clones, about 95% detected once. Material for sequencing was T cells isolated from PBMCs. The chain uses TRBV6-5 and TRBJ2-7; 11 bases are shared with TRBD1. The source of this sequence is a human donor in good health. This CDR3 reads CASSYSGTGGSYEQYF. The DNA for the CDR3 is TGTGCCAGCAGTTACTCAGGGACAGGGGGCTCCTACGAGCAGTACTTC.